The clone carrying this T cell receptor beta chain was picked up a small number of times. These data originate in a study of blood T cell repertoires in COVID-19. Across the whole study: Sources were T cells, B-cell-depleted T cells, or PBMCs; the material itself was cDNA or gDNA.

This table comes from immunoSEQ multiplex PCR, and its TCRdb copy is limited to in-frame clones, with some not included. The repertoire holds some 150,000 clones, with 83% as singletons. Each recovered donor of Cohort 3 presented with two negative PCRs, clearance, or symptom resolution. This CDR3 is built from 13 residues. The V gene's germline CDR1 is SNHLY and CDR2 FYNNEI. Trimming cost V 6 bases and J 1 base, with 8 bases left between them. This TCR was recovered from a woman aged 50 to 65 who had recovered from COVID-19. The chain combines TRBV2 with TRBJ2-3; possible D gene TRBD2, 5 bases. Source material: PBMCs or T cells enriched from blood (not recorded which). CDR3 in amino acids: CASRADRTDTQYF. In nucleotides, the CDR3 is TGTGCCAGCAGAGCGGACCGCACAGATACGCAGTATTTT.